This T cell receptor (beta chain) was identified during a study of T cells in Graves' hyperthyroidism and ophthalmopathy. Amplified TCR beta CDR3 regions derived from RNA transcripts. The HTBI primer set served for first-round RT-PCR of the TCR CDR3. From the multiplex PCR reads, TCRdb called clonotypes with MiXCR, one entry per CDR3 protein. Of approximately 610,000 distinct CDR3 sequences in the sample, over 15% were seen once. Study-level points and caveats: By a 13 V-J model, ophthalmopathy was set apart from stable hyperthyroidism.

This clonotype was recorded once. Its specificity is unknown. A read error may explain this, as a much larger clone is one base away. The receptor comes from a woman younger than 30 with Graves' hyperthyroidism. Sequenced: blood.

The CDR3 coding sequence is TGTGCCAGCAGCCCGACAGGGGACGACTACACCTTC. Translation: CASSPTGDDYTF. The chain is built from TRBV3-1 and TRBJ1-2, with 8 bases matching TRBD1. After removal of 4 bases from V and 10 bases from J, the junction contained 5 bases not matched to a gene. The CDR3 extends over 12 amino acids. Germline V gives CDR1 LGHDT, CDR2 YNNKEL (reference sequence). The variable domain in full, completed from reference TRBV3-1 and TRBJ1-2, reads DTAVSQTPKYLVTQMGNDKSIKCEQNLGHDTMYWYKQDSKKFLKIMFSYNNKELIINETVPNRFSPKSPDKAHLNLHINSLELGDSAVYFCASSPTGDDYTFGSGTRLTVV.